This T cell receptor (beta chain) originates from a study of blood T cell repertoires in COVID-19. Profiled with immunoSEQ multiplex PCR; TCRdb holds only in-frame clones, not every one. The sample lists about 190,000 clones, around 78% occurring once. V lost 5 bases and J 1 base, leaving 8 bases between the germline ends. The germline V gene has CDR1 LGHDT and CDR2 YNNKEL (reference sequence). The length of the CDR3 is 13 residues. This sequence was found in a woman older than 75 with active or convalescent COVID-19. The chain combines TRBV3-1 (or the pseudogene TRBV3-2) with TRBJ1-1, with D possibly being TRBD1 (6 bases). The specimen sequenced was peripheral blood. DNA of the CDR3: TGTGCCAGCAGCATACAGGGGAACACTGAAGCTTTCTTT. Amino acid sequence: CASSIQGNTEAFF.